This T cell receptor beta chain comes out of a study of T-cell memory formation after mild COVID-19. For the study at large: For the most part, TCR clusters were specific to one donor.

TCRdb re-analysed the 5' RACE reads in MiXCR, keeping a single row per CDR3 protein. The sample has 360,000 or so distinct CDR3 sequences, approximately 29% seen once. V lost 4 bases and J 5 bases, leaving 17 bases between the germline ends. This CDR3 spans 15 amino acids. From germline, CDR1 is SGHTA and CDR2 FQGTGA. Findings and limits, study-wide: Clones contracting across day 15 to 85 had a balanced CD4/CD8 profile; later expanding clones leaned CD4+.

The table lists this clonotype with a few counts. Its antigen remains unknown. Sequencing was carried out using PBMCs or a T cell subset sorted from them (not recorded which). The chain uses TRBV7-3 and TRBJ2-5, with D perhaps assigned TRBD1 or TRBD2 (5 bases each). The sequence was obtained from an adult woman who had mild COVID-19 (a few samples of this study predate the infection). Cell type and time point are not known. CDR3 DNA: TGTGCCAGCAGCTCCGATGGGGGTACAGTGGAGACCCAGTACTTC. Translation: CASSSDGGTVETQYF.